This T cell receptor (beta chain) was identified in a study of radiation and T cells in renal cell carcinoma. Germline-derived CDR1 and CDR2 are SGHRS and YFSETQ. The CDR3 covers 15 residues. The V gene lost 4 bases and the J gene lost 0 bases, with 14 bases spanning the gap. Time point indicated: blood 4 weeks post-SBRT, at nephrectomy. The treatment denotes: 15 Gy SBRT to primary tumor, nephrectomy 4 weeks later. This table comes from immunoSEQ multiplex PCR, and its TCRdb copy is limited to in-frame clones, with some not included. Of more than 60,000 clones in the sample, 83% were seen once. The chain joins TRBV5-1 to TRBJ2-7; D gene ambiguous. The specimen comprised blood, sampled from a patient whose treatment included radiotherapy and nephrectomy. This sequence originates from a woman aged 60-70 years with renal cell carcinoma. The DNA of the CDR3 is TGCGCCAGCAGCCCGGGCAGCGTCCGCTCCTACGAGCAGTACTTC. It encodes CASSPGSVRSYEQYF.